This entry lists 18 T cell receptor beta chains sequenced from one sample in a study of CD8+ T cells in alopecia areata. cDNA reverse transcribed from extracted RNA served as the sequencing template. Profiled with immunoSEQ multiplex PCR; TCRdb holds only in-frame clones, not every one. Of about 130,000 clones in the sample, over 50% were seen once. Sequencing was performed on CD4+ T cells sorted from blood, taken at week 0. These receptors were taken from a human donor with alopecia areata.

This clone has a handful of counts. This chain's CDR3 is CATSRDRTSGTETQYF. The CDR3 DNA reads as TGTGCCACCAGCAGAGACAGGACTAGCGGGACTGAGACCCAGTACTTC. V gene TRBV15 combines with J gene TRBJ2-5, with 12 bases identical to TRBD2. The J segment lost 5 bases and the V segment lost 0 bases, leaving 4 bases of the junction unmatched. Per germline, CDR1 LNHNV and CDR2 YYDKDF (reference sequence). There are 16 residues in the CDR3.

This clone appeared a single time. The DNA of the CDR3 is TGTGCCAGCAGTTTATCGGGACAGAGCTCCTACGAGCAGTACTTC. Translating it yields CASSLSGQSSYEQYF. This rearrangement joins TRBV28 to TRBJ2-7; 7 bases line up with TRBD1. V was pared by 1 base and J by 0 bases, with 3 bases of the junction left unmatched. Germline CDR1 reads MDHEN; CDR2 reads SYDVKM. The CDR3 is 15 residues long. Supplemented by reference TRBV28 and TRBJ2-7, the full variable domain reads DVKVTQSSRYLVKRTGEKVFLECVQDMDHENMFWYRQDPGLGLRLIYFSYDVKMKEKGDIPEGYSVSREKKERFSLILESASTNQTSMYLCASSLSGQSSYEQYFGPGTRLTVT.

As DNA, the CDR3 is TGCGCCAGCAGCCAGAGGGGGACTAGCGGGAGGACCACCTACAATGAGCAGTTCTTC. As protein: CASSQRGTSGRTTYNEQFF. The chain carries TRBV4-1 and TRBJ2-1; 15 positions agree with TRBD2. Germline lookup yields CDR1 MGHRA and CDR2 YSYEKL. The CDR3 length is 19 residues. With 3 bases clipped from V and 2 bases from J, the junction kept 8 bases outside the gene matches.

In its sample, this clone was seen once. The gene calls are TRBV4-2 and TRBJ1-2; 10 bases map to TRBD1. The V gene's germline CDR1 is LGHNA and CDR2 YNFKEQ. The CDR3 runs to 15 residues. The V segment lost 2 bases and the J segment 7 bases; nucleotides outside the gene matches: 7. CDR3 loop: CASSQTGQGRGGYTF. The CDR3 bases are TGTGCCAGCAGCCAAACGGGACAGGGGAGGGGTGGCTACACCTTC.

The chain joins TRBV18 to TRBJ2-7, with 7 nucleotides matching TRBD2. The ends lost 5 bases at V and 3 bases at J; junction bases unmatched: 10. This CDR3 is built from 15 residues. Germline V gene lookup returns CDR1 KGHSH and CDR2 LQKENI. The CDR3 region is CASSIEGRANYEQYF. CDR3 in DNA: TGTGCCAGCTCAATAGAGGGGAGGGCGAACTACGAGCAGTACTTC.

The genes are TRBV23-1 and TRBJ1-2, with TRBD1 as a possible D gene (5 bases). TRBV23-1 has ORF status, its function being uncertain. The germline V and J ends were trimmed by 6 bases and 3 bases, with 14 bases remaining between them. The CDR3 runs 14 residues. CDR3 protein: CASSLRGVDYGYTF. The CDR3 DNA is TGCGCCAGCAGCTTGCGGGGGGTGGACTATGGCTACACCTTC.

The chain uses TRBV15 and TRBJ2-7; D ambiguous. The V end was cut by 0 bases, the J end by 4 bases, with 7 bases between. Germline V gene sequence: CDR1 LNHNV, CDR2 YYDKDF (reference sequence). The CDR3 covers 13 residues. The CDR3 here is CATSREGAYEQYF. The CDR3 DNA sequence: TGTGCCACCAGCAGAGAAGGCGCGTACGAGCAGTACTTC.

This chain links TRBV19 with TRBJ2-7, with D perhaps matching TRBD2 (6 bases). Per germline, CDR1 LNHDA and CDR2 SQIVND (reference sequence). CDR3 length: 14 residues. Trimming pared 3 bases from V and 5 bases from J, leaving 14 bases between. This CDR3 is CASSIRGSSNEQYF. Here the CDR3 DNA reads TGTGCCAGTAGTATCCGGGGGTCAAGTAACGAGCAGTACTTC.

This chain uses TRBV27 with TRBJ1-1; D not certain. In germline, CDR1 is MNHEY, CDR2 SMNVEV (reference sequence). Trimming shortened V by 1 base and J by 1 base, and 4 bases separated the two germline ends. The CDR3 consists of 13 residues. The CDR3 sequence: CASSLWRNTEAFF. Written as DNA, the CDR3 is TGTGCCAGCAGTTTATGGCGGAACACTGAAGCTTTCTTT.

The chain combines TRBV10-3 with TRBJ2-7; D gene unclear. This CDR3 region has 15 residues. V was cut by 0 bases and J by 0 bases, with 9 bases left in between. Germline loops: CDR1 ENHRY, CDR2 SYGVKD. The CDR3 here is CAISESTWSSYEQYF. DNA for the CDR3: TGTGCCATCAGTGAGTCGACCTGGAGCTCCTACGAGCAGTACTTC.

This chain uses TRBV7-9 with TRBJ1-1; D unresolved. V dropped 2 bases and J dropped 1 base, with 2 bases sitting between them. The germline V gene encodes CDR1 SEHNR and CDR2 FQNEAQ (reference sequence). The CDR3 is 12 amino acids. This chain's CDR3 is CASSLKNTEAFF. In nucleotides, the CDR3 is TGTGCCAGCAGCTTAAAGAACACTGAAGCTTTCTTT.

The CDR3 DNA reads TGTGCCAGCAGCCCCGACACAGATACGCAGTATTTT. Its translation: CASSPDTDTQYF. This chain uses TRBV7-3 with TRBJ2-3; no clear D gene. With 5 bases removed from V and 2 bases from J, the gap between germline ends came to 5 bases. In germline, CDR1 is SGHTA, CDR2 FQGTGA. CDR3 size: 12 residues.

This chain uses TRBV30 with TRBJ2-7; 15 nucleotides match TRBD2. V lost 3 bases, J lost 3 bases, and 3 bases stayed unmatched. Germline V CDR1 and CDR2: GTSNPN, SVGIG (reference sequence). The CDR3 totals 15 residues. Written as DNA, the CDR3 is TGTGCCTGGAGGGGACTAGCGGGAGGTTTCTACGAGCAGTACTTC. Translating gives CAWRGLAGGFYEQYF. The full variable domain, its missing parts supplied by reference TRBV30 and TRBJ2-7, is SQTIHQWPATLVQPVGSPLSLECTVEGTSNPNLYWYRQAAGRGLQLLFYSVGIGQISSEVPQNLSASRPQDRQFILSSKKLLLSDSGFYLCAWRGLAGGFYEQYFGPGTRLTVT.

The rearrangement uses TRBV6-5 and TRBJ1-5; the D is unclear. V dropped 6 bases and J dropped 4 bases, with 4 bases sitting between them. From germline, CDR1 is MNHEY and CDR2 SVGAGI. CDR3 length: 11 residues. The CDR3 bases are TGTGCCAGCAGACCAAATCAGCCCCAGCATTTT. Residues: CASRPNQPQHF.

This clone was observed a few times. The rearrangement links TRBV7-2 to TRBJ2-7; D might be TRBD1 (5 bases). V lost 6 bases to trimming and J lost 4 bases, with 10 bases between them. Germline V lookup: CDR1 SGHTA, CDR2 FQGNSA. CDR3 length: 12 residues. DNA for the CDR3: TGTGCCAGCAGATCTGGGGCTTACGAGCAGTACTTC. It yields the protein CASRSGAYEQYF.

This clone showed up just a few times. The V call is TRBV2, the J call TRBJ2-1; D uncertain. In germline, CDR1 is SNHLY, CDR2 FYNNEI. This CDR3 has 13 amino acids. Trimming took 6 bases from V and 8 from J, leaving 14 bases between them. The CDR3 loop reads CASRVNYRDEQFF. In DNA form, the CDR3 reads TGTGCCAGCAGAGTTAACTATCGGGATGAGCAGTTCTTC.

The chain combines TRBV5-1 with TRBJ2-2, with D maybe TRBD2 (6 bases). The V gene lost 0 bases and the J gene lost 1 base, with 10 bases spanning the gap. Germline CDR1 is SGHRS and CDR2 is YFSETQ. The CDR3 runs 16 residues. The CDR3 sequence: CASSLASSVNTGELFF. The CDR3 region has the DNA TGCGCCAGCAGCTTGGCCTCTAGCGTGAACACCGGGGAGCTGTTTTTT.

V usage is TRBV18 and J usage is TRBJ1-1; D is unresolved. The CDR3 has 15 amino acids. CDR1 is KGHSH and CDR2 is LQKENI in the germline V gene. Trimming removed 4 bases at V and 2 bases at J, with 14 bases between. The CDR3 reads CASSLLPKSNTEAFF. The CDR3 DNA reads as TGTGCCAGCTCACTATTGCCCAAATCAAACACTGAAGCTTTCTTT. Based on the CDR3 plus reference TRBV18 and TRBJ1-1, the full variable domain is NAGVMQNPRHLVRRRGQEARLRCSPMKGHSHVYWYRQLPEEGLKFMVYLQKENIIDESGMPKERFSAEFPKEGPSILRIQQVVRGDSAAYFCASSLLPKSNTEAFFGQGTRLTVV.